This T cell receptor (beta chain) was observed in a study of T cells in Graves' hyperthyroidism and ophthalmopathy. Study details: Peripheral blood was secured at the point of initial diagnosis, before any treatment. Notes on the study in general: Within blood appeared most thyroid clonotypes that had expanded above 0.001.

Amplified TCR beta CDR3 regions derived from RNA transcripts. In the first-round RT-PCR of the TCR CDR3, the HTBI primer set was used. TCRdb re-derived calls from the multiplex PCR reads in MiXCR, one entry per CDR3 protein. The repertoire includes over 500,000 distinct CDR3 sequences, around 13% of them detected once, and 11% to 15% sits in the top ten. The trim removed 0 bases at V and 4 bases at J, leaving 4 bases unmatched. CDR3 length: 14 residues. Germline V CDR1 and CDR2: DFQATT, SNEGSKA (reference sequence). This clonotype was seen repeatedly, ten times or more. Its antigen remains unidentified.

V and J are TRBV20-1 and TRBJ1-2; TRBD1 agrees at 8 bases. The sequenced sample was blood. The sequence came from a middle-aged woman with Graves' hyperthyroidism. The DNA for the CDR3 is TGCAGTGCTAGAGAATGGGACAGGAGCTATGGCTACACCTTC. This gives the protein CSAREWDRSYGYTF.